Listed below are T cell receptor beta chains from one sample, sequenced in a study of breast tumors, draining lymph nodes, adjacent tissues. One entry per CDR3 protein, called by TCRdb with MiXCR from the multiplex PCR reads. The sample carries approximately 22,000 distinct CDR3 sequences, roughly 55% recorded once. The sample comprised breast tumor tissue. The receptor source for this set is a female donor with breast cancer. Some clones in this sample may be carry-over from other donors' samples. CDR3s include the opening cysteine and the closing phenylalanine or tryptophan. The order of the fields is V gene, J gene, D gene, clone size, CDR3 protein, CDR3 DNA. The D gene is left open where the match is weak. Clone size is stated in some rows and not others, as once, few, many or a class when expanded.

TRBV15	TRBJ2-7	NA	NA	CATSRDGAYEQYF	TGTGCCACCAGCAGAGATGGAGCCTACGAGCAGTACTTC
TRBV3-1	TRBJ2-2	NA	many	CASSQRAGELFF	TGTGCCAGCAGCCAAAGGGCCGGGGAGCTGTTTTTT
TRBV20-1	TRBJ2-3	TRBD2	few	CSAQTAGGRADTQYF	TGCAGTGCTCAGACGGCGGGGGGAAGGGCAGATACGCAGTATTTT
TRBV20-1	TRBJ1-2	NA	NA	CSARVPRGPYGYTF	TGCAGTGCTAGAGTTCCGAGGGGACCCTATGGCTACACCTTC
TRBV20-1	TRBJ1-2	NA	few	CSALDGSPNNYFAFYGYTF	TGCAGTGCCCTGGATGGCTCCCCTAATAACTATTTTGCATTCTATGGCTACACCTTC
TRBV19	TRBJ2-1	TRBD2	many	CASSIGGRADNEQFF	TGTGCCAGTAGTATCGGGGGGAGGGCCGATAATGAGCAGTTCTTC
TRBV29-1	TRBJ2-3	NA	once	CSVLPGQDTQYF	TGCAGCGTCCTACCGGGACAAGATACGCAGTATTTT
TRBV2	TRBJ2-3	NA	medium-sized	CASRTTLMTDTQYF	TGTGCCAGCAGAACCACCCTCATGACAGATACGCAGTATTTT
TRBV7-9	TRBJ2-7	NA	medium-sized	CASSELTKYEQYF	TGTGCCAGCAGCGAACTCACTAAATACGAGCAGTACTTC
TRBV20-1	TRBJ1-2	NA	NA	CSARTGGNYAYTF	TGCAGTGCTAGGACTGGGGGTAACTATGCCTACACCTTC
TRBV4-3	TRBJ2-2	TRBD2	many	CASSQVPSGGTNTGELFF	TGCGCCAGCAGCCAAGTCCCTAGCGGGGGCACGAACACCGGGGAGCTGTTTTTT
TRBV9	TRBJ1-4	NA	NA	CASSENPGSKLFF	TGTGCCAGCAGCGAAAACCCGGGGTCAAAACTGTTTTTT
TRBV19	TRBJ1-3	NA	NA	CASSTGQSFGNTIYF	TGTGCCAGTAGTACCGGACAGTCATTCGGAAACACCATATATTTT
TRBV3-1	TRBJ2-5	NA	many	CASSQSETQYF	TGTGCCAGCAGCCAATCTGAGACCCAGTACTTC
TRBV4-2	TRBJ1-2	NA	NA	CASSQDRVTNYGYTF	TGTGCCAGCAGCCAAGATCGGGTTACTAACTATGGCTACACCTTC
TRBV10-3	TRBJ2-5	TRBD1	NA	CAIRGTVEQETQYF	TGTGCCATCAGGGGGACAGTTGAACAAGAGACCCAGTACTTC
TRBV7-2	TRBJ2-3	NA	NA	CASRWAVGSDTQYF	TGTGCCAGCAGGTGGGCGGTAGGGTCAGATACGCAGTATTTT
TRBV7-3	TRBJ2-1	NA	NA	CASSLRPGTDNNEQFF	TGTGCCAGCAGCTTACGCCCCGGGACTGATAACAATGAGCAGTTCTTC
TRBV7-3	TRBJ1-6	TRBD1	NA	CASSEGQRNSPLHF	TGTGCCAGCAGCGAGGGACAGCGAAATTCACCCCTCCACTTT
TRBV3-1	TRBJ2-7	NA	many	CASSQDLYYEQYF	TGTGCCAGCAGCCAGGACCTATACTACGAGCAGTACTTC
TRBV6-6	TRBJ1-2	NA	NA	CASSSDPNYGYTF	TGTGCCAGCAGTTCCGACCCTAACTATGGCTACACCTTC
TRBV6-5	TRBJ2-5	NA	many	CASSYGLAQYF	TGTGCCAGCAGCTACGGGTTAGCCCAGTACTTC
TRBV12-3/TRBV12-4	TRBJ2-2	NA	NA	CASSFPPATNTGELFF	TGTGCCAGCAGTTTCCCCCCAGCTACGAACACCGGGGAGCTGTTTTTT
TRBV28	TRBJ1-3	NA	NA	CASGVGPRGGNAIYF	TGTGCCAGCGGGGTCGGGCCTCGCGGTGGAAACGCCATATATTTT
TRBV7-9	TRBJ1-2	TRBD1	medium-sized	CASSLESGQGGGYTF	TGTGCCAGCAGCTTAGAGTCGGGACAGGGAGGCGGCTACACCTTC
TRBV9	TRBJ2-7	NA	once	CASSLGAGPTYEQYF	TGCGCCAGCAGCTTGGGTGCGGGGCCTACCTACGAGCAGTACTTC
TRBV19	TRBJ1-6	TRBD1	NA	CASMANQGVNSPLHF	TGTGCCAGTATGGCCAATCAGGGGGTTAATTCACCCCTCCACTTT
TRBV2	TRBJ2-3	TRBD1	medium-sized	CASSGGQGLGYDTQYF	TGTGCCAGCTCTGGGGGACAGGGGTTAGGTTACGATACGCAGTATTTT
TRBV20-1	TRBJ2-1	NA	many	CSAGNFEQFF	TGCAGTGCTGGAAATTTTGAGCAGTTCTTC
TRBV6-1	TRBJ2-1	NA	NA	CAGSEHGYLDGQFF	TGTGCCGGCAGTGAACATGGCTATCTGGATGGGCAGTTCTTC
TRBV5-1	TRBJ2-3	NA	NA	CASSLDRVDTQYF	TGCGCCAGCAGCTTGGACAGGGTAGATACGCAGTATTTT
TRBV7-2	TRBJ1-6	NA	once	CASSLAGKNSPLHF	TGTGCCAGCAGCTTAGCAGGCAAAAATTCACCCCTCCACTTT
TRBV4-3	TRBJ1-4	TRBD1	medium-sized	CASSHQTGENEKLFF	TGCGCCAGCAGCCACCAGACAGGGGAGAATGAAAAACTGTTTTTT
TRBV14	TRBJ2-7	NA	NA	CASSQARYEQYF	TGTGCCAGCAGCCAAGCTCGCTACGAGCAGTACTTC
TRBV7-2	TRBJ2-1	NA	NA	CASSLAREQFF	TGTGCCAGCAGCTTAGCCCGTGAGCAGTTCTTC
TRBV29-1	TRBJ1-1	TRBD1	many	CSVGAQGWTEAFF	TGCAGCGTTGGGGCACAGGGGTGGACTGAAGCTTTCTTT
TRBV6-5	TRBJ1-5	NA	medium-sized	CASSYTGNQPQHF	TGTGCCAGCAGTTACACAGGGAATCAGCCCCAGCATTTT
TRBV7-9	TRBJ2-5	NA	NA	CASSSPGQFRGQETQYF	TGTGCCAGCAGTTCACCGGGACAATTCCGGGGCCAAGAGACCCAGTACTTC
TRBV20-1	TRBJ2-5	NA	NA	CSARGDVQTQYF	TGCAGTGCTAGGGGGGACGTACAGACCCAGTACTTC
TRBV7-9	TRBJ1-5	TRBD1	medium-sized	CASSLQGDNQPQHF	TGTGCCAGCAGCTTACAGGGGGACAATCAGCCCCAGCATTTT
TRBV11-3	TRBJ2-2	TRBD2	many	CASSLGGRDTGELFF	TGTGCCAGCAGCTTAGGCGGGAGGGATACCGGGGAGCTGTTTTTT
TRBV24-1	TRBJ2-1	NA	NA	CATSGSVPNEQFF	TGTGCCACCAGTGGGAGTGTGCCCAATGAGCAGTTCTTC
TRBV5-1	TRBJ1-2	NA	NA	CASSQDRGRLYGYTF	TGCGCCAGCAGCCAAGATAGAGGACGTCTATATGGCTACACCTTC
TRBV12-3/TRBV12-4	TRBJ2-2	NA	NA	CASSPLAANTGELFF	TGTGCCAGCAGTCCCTTGGCGGCGAACACCGGGGAGCTGTTTTTT
TRBV20-1	TRBJ2-3	NA	many	CSARGRRAGSTDTQYF	TGCAGTGCTAGAGGCCGGAGGGCGGGGTCCACAGATACGCAGTATTTT
TRBV11-2	TRBJ2-3	TRBD2	NA	CASSLLAGGLDTQYF	TGTGCCAGCAGCTTACTAGCGGGAGGTTTAGATACGCAGTATTTT
TRBV28	TRBJ2-5	TRBD2	many	CASSPQAAGERETQYF	TGTGCCAGCAGCCCCCAGGCAGCGGGAGAGAGAGAGACCCAGTACTTC
TRBV5-6	TRBJ2-5	TRBD2	once	CASSLGTSGSKETQYF	TGTGCCAGCAGCTTGGGGACTAGCGGGAGTAAAGAGACCCAGTACTTC